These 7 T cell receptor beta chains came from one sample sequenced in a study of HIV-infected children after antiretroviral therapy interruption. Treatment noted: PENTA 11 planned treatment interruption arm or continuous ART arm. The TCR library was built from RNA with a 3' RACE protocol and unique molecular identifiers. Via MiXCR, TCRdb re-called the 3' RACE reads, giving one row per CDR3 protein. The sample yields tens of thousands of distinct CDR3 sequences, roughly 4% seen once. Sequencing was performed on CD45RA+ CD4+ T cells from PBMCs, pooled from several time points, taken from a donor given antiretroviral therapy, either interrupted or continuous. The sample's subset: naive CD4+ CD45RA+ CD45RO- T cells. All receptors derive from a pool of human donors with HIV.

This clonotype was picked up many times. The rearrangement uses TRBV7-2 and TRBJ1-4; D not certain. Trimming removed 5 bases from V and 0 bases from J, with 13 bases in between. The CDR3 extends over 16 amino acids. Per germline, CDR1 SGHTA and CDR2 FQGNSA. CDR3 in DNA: TGTGCCAGCAGCCCGGACTCAACTGCAACTAATGAAAAACTGTTTTTT. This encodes CASSPDSTATNEKLFF.

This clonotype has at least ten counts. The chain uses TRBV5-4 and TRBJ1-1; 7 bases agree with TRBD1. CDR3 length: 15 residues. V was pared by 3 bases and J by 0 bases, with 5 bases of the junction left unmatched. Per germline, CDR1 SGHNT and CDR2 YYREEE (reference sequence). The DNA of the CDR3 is TGTGCCAGCAGCTCGACAGGGTCCTTGAACACTGAAGCTTTCTTT. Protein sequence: CASSSTGSLNTEAFF.

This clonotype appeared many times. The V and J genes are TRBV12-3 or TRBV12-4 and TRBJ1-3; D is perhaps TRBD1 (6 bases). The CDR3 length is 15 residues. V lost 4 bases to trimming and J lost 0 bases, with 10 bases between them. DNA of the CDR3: TGTGCCAGCAGTTACGACAGGATCTCTGGAAACACCATATATTTT. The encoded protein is CASSYDRISGNTIYF.

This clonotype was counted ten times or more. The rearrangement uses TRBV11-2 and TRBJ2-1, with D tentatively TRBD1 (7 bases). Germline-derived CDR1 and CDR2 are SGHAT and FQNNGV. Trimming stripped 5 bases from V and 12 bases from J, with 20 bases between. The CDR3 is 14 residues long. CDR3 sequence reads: CASSGSTGTYGQFF. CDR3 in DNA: TGTGCCAGCAGCGGATCGACAGGGACTTATGGGCAGTTCTTC.

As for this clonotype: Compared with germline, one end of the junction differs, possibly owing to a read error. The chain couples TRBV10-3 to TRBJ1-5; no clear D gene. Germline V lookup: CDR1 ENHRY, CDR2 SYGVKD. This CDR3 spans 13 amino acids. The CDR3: CAISEGWDQSQHF. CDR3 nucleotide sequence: TGTGCCATCAGTGAGGGTTGGGATCAGTCCCAGCATTTT.

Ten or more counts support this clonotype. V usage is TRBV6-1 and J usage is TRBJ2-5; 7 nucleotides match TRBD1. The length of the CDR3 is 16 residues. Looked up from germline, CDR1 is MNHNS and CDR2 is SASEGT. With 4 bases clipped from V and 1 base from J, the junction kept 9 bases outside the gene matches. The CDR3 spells CASSAQIQGPQETQYF. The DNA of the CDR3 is TGTGCCAGCAGTGCCCAAATACAGGGGCCCCAAGAGACCCAGTACTTC.

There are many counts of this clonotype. The chain's CDR3 is CSVGQGAYEQYF. CDR3 coding DNA: TGCAGCGTCGGACAGGGGGCATACGAGCAGTACTTC. The chain has TRBV29-1 and TRBJ2-7; 11 bases are shared with TRBD1. The junction had 2 bases not matched to a gene; V was cut back by 6 bases and J by 4 bases. The CDR3 covers 12 residues. Germline V gene lookup returns CDR1 SQVTM and CDR2 ANQGSEA.